This T cell receptor beta chain is from a study of blood T cell repertoires in COVID-19. The table came from immunoSEQ multiplex PCR; TCRdb's copy has only in-frame clones and leaves some out. The table includes around 210,000 clones, almost 85% detected once. Germline V gene data show CDR1 as LNHDA and CDR2 as SQIVND (reference sequence). The ends were cut back, 2 bases at V and 6 bases at J, with 11 bases in the middle. There are 15 residues in the CDR3. The chain is built from TRBV19 and TRBJ1-6; D is possibly TRBD1 (5 bases). The clonotype was recovered from a man aged 50-60 years with COVID-19, enrolled during active disease. Sequenced: peripheral blood. The CDR3 is CASSISARANSPLHF. The CDR3 DNA is TGTGCCAGTAGTATATCCGCCAGGGCTAATTCACCCCTCCACTTT.